The present T cell receptor (beta chain) was sequenced within a study of OX40 agonist ivuxolimab in advanced cancers. Clones were read by immunoSEQ multiplex PCR, and TCRdb kept only the in-frame ones, dropping some. The sample shows about 48,000 clones, roughly 91% of them seen only once. V lost 6 bases, J lost 1 base, and 1 base stayed unmatched. The CDR3 is 13 residues long. Germline CDR1 and CDR2: ENHRY and SYGVKD. The V call is TRBV10-3, the J call TRBJ1-1; 8 nucleotides match TRBD1. This specimen consisted of CD4+ or CD8+ T cells sorted from blood, obtained in a trial of the OX40 agonist ivuxolimab. This receptor was taken from an adult with an advanced solid tumor such as melanoma, head and neck, liver or kidney cancer. CDR3 DNA: TGTGCCATCAGGGACAGGGCGAACACTGAAGCTTTCTTT. Translated, it gives CAIRDRANTEAFF.